This T cell receptor beta chain was recovered during a study of blood T cell repertoires in COVID-19. Study as a whole: Samples taken during acute and convalescent COVID-19 were collected in the United States, Italy and Spain.

The V gene end was trimmed by 1 base and the J gene end by 7 bases; junction bases not matched to a gene: 3. The CDR3 covers 14 residues. The V gene's germline CDR1 is GTSNPN and CDR2 SVGIG (reference sequence). Clones were sequenced by immunoSEQ multiplex PCR, and TCRdb holds only the in-frame ones, with some missing. The sample records under 200,000 clones, around 84% being singletons. The receptor was isolated from a woman in her 70s with COVID-19, enrolled during active disease. The rearrangement links TRBV30 to TRBJ1-6; 8 nucleotides match TRBD1. Sequencing input: peripheral blood. The CDR3 reads CAWSEGQVNSPLHF. DNA for the CDR3: TGTGCCTGGAGTGAGGGACAGGTCAATTCACCCCTCCACTTT.